One sample yielded the 24 T cell receptor beta chains listed below, sequenced in a study of blood T cell repertoires in COVID-19. Using immunoSEQ multiplex PCR, the repertoire was profiled, and TCRdb retains in-frame clones only, with some absent. The sample comprises approximately 15,000 clones, about 90% of which are singletons, and roughly 4% rests with the top ten. Source material: peripheral blood. The receptors were sampled from a man aged 55 to 70 with active COVID-19.

The genes are TRBV27 and TRBJ2-7; 7 bases line up with TRBD2. Trimming removed 7 bases from V and 5 bases from J; junction bases left unmatched: 8. CDR1 is MNHEY, CDR2 SMNVEV, per germline (reference sequence). The CDR3 contains 13 residues. CDR3 nucleotide sequence: TGTGCCAGCATGGGGGGGGGAGGGCACGAGCAGTACGTC. It codes for CASMGGGGHEQYV.

The J gene is TRBJ1-6, the V gene TRBV6-5; 10 bases line up with TRBD1. Trimming at V came to 7 bases and at J to 11 bases, leaving 8 bases not matched to a gene. The CDR3 covers 14 residues. Germline V gene data show CDR1 as MNHEY and CDR2 as SVGAGI. The CDR3 bases are TGTGCCAGCACCCTGGACAGGGGGGGTACACCCCTCCACTTT. This gives the protein CASTLDRGGTPLHF.

The chain is built from TRBV3-1 (or the pseudogene TRBV3-2) and TRBJ1-1; maybe TRBD1 (6 bases). There are 14 residues in the CDR3. CDR1 and CDR2 from the germline V gene are LGHDT and YNNKEL (reference sequence). V shed 4 bases and J shed 6 bases, with 15 bases lying between them. As DNA, the CDR3 is TGTGCCAGCAGCCCAGGGGCGAGGGTGTCTGAAGCTTTCTTT. It encodes CASSPGARVSEAFF.

The CDR3 is CASSPLESGRGQPQHF. As DNA, the CDR3 is TGTGCCAGCTCACCACTAGAGTCAGGGAGGGGTCAGCCCCAGCATTTT. The V gene is TRBV18, the J gene TRBJ1-5; the D gene is possibly TRBD1 (5 bases). V was shortened by 1 base and J by 6 bases, with 16 bases between the two germline ends. Looked up from germline, CDR1 is KGHSH and CDR2 is LQKENI. The CDR3 spans 16 residues.

The V and J genes are TRBV6-5 and TRBJ1-2; TRBD1 matches at 11 bases. This CDR3 comprises 15 residues. Per the germline V gene, CDR1 is MNHEY and CDR2 is SVGAGI. With V trimmed by 5 bases and J by 8 bases, 10 bases remained unmatched. CDR3: CASSMAGTGGEGYTF. The CDR3 nucleotides read TGTGCCAGCAGTATGGCCGGGACAGGGGGTGAAGGCTACACCTTC.

The chain is built from TRBV7-3 and TRBJ2-5; 9 bases are shared with TRBD2. The CDR3 totals 14 residues. J gave up 5 bases and V 4 bases, and 5 bases lay outside the gene matches. Germline values: CDR1 SGHTA, CDR2 FQGTGA. The CDR3 reads CASSSSSGVETQYF. In nucleotides, the CDR3 is TGTGCCAGCAGCTCCTCTAGCGGGGTGGAGACCCAGTACTTC.

This chain joins TRBV2 and TRBJ2-2; TRBD2 might be the D (6 bases). The CDR3 is 14 residues long. Trimming pared 8 bases from V and 5 bases from J, leaving 15 bases between. In germline, CDR1 is SNHLY, CDR2 FYNNEI. CDR3 bases: TGTGCCAGCCAGCAGTGGGGGGATACCGGGGAGCTGTTTTTT. This sequence encodes CASQQWGDTGELFF.

The gene calls are TRBV5-1 and TRBJ2-7; no clear D. V gave up 0 bases and J gave up 0 bases, with 4 bases separating them. This CDR3 has 13 residues. The germline gives CDR1 SGHRS, CDR2 YFSETQ. The DNA of the CDR3 is TGCGCCAGCAGCTTGGACAACTCCTACGAGCAGTACTTC. It translates to CASSLDNSYEQYF.

The chain is built from TRBV7-9 and TRBJ2-3; D perhaps matches TRBD2 (6 bases). Looked up from germline, CDR1 is SEHNR and CDR2 is FQNEAQ (reference sequence). The CDR3 has 15 amino acids. Trimming stripped 8 bases from V and 4 bases from J, with 19 bases between. The CDR3 nucleotides are TGTGCCAGCCCTAAGGGAGGACGCGACTCAGATACGCAGTATTTT. It encodes CASPKGGRDSDTQYF.

This sequence joins TRBV19 and TRBJ1-4, with TRBD1 identical over 7 bases. The CDR3 has 17 residues. Germline V CDR1 and CDR2: LNHDA, SQIVND (reference sequence). J was trimmed by 4 bases and V by 6 bases; bases with no gene match: 14. CDR3 sequence (DNA): TGTGCCAGTAGCCCACAGGGGACGGCAGCCCTTAATGAAAAACTGTTTTTT. Amino acids: CASSPQGTAALNEKLFF.

The V call is TRBV29-1, the J call TRBJ2-3; the D gene is possibly TRBD1 (6 bases). Between the trimmed V and J ends, which lost 4 bases and 6 bases, there was a span of 11 bases. CDR1 and CDR2 from the germline V gene are SQVTM and ANQGSEA. The CDR3 is 12 residues long. Here the CDR3 DNA reads TGCAGCGTTGGTGGGGGCCGGGATACGCAGTATTTT. The encoded protein is CSVGGGRDTQYF.

This clone has only one observation. The chain couples TRBV18 to TRBJ2-5; 9 nucleotides align to TRBD1. Germline V gene data show CDR1 as KGHSH and CDR2 as LQKENI. The CDR3 spans 14 residues. The V gene end was trimmed by 3 bases and the J gene end by 5 bases; junction bases not matched to a gene: 4. CDR3 DNA: TGTGCCAGCTCACCGGGACAGGGCATGGAGACCCAGTACTTC. Encoded protein: CASSPGQGMETQYF. Full variable domain (missing parts from reference TRBV18 and TRBJ2-5): NAGVMQNPRHLVRRRGQEARLRCSPMKGHSHVYWYRQLPEEGLKFMVYLQKENIIDESGMPKERFSAEFPKEGPSILRIQQVVRGDSAAYFCASSPGQGMETQYFGPGTRLLVL.

The chain combines TRBV19 with TRBJ1-2; no firm D call. The germline V gene has CDR1 LNHDA and CDR2 SQIVND (reference sequence). The CDR3 has 10 residues. V was shortened by 10 bases and J by 5 bases, with 8 bases between the two germline ends. CDR3 coding DNA: TGTGCCACCGAGAGATATGGCTACACCTTC. This translates into CATERYGYTF.

This sequence joins TRBV7-9 and TRBJ2-2, with TRBD1 identical over 9 bases. V shed 4 bases, J shed 3 bases, and the junction held 3 bases outside the gene matches. The CDR3 has 15 residues. CDR1 and CDR2 (germline): SEHNR, FQNEAQ (reference sequence). This CDR3 is CASSYDRGYTGELFF. CDR3 DNA sequence: TGTGCCAGCAGCTATGACAGGGGGTACACCGGGGAGCTGTTTTTT.

This clone was seen only once. The V and J genes are TRBV7-9 and TRBJ1-2, with 8 bases lining up with TRBD1. The length of the CDR3 is 13 residues. Germline V gene data show CDR1 as SEHNR and CDR2 as FQNEAQ (reference sequence). Trimming cost V 7 bases and J 8 bases; bases outside gene matches: 9. In DNA, the CDR3 is TGTGCCAGCATCCAGGACAGGGTGATCGGCTACACCTTC. Encoded protein: CASIQDRVIGYTF.

The chain links TRBV18 to TRBJ2-3, with D maybe TRBD1 (6 bases). The germline V and J ends were trimmed by 0 bases and 3 bases, with 7 bases remaining between them. Germline V gene sequence: CDR1 KGHSH, CDR2 LQKENI. The CDR3 runs to 14 residues. The CDR3 spells CASSPPRGTDTQYF. The CDR3 bases are TGTGCCAGCTCACCACCTAGGGGGACAGATACGCAGTATTTT.

The chain recombines TRBV18 with TRBJ1-5; 9 bases fit TRBD1. From germline, CDR1 is KGHSH and CDR2 LQKENI. The CDR3 length is 14 residues. V lost 6 bases, J lost 2 bases, and 2 bases stayed unmatched. Here the CDR3 DNA reads TGTGCCAGCTCGACAGGGGGAGGCAATCAGCCCCAGCATTTT. Translating it yields CASSTGGGNQPQHF. Full variable domain (rest looked up from reference TRBV18 and TRBJ1-5): NAGVMQNPRHLVRRRGQEARLRCSPMKGHSHVYWYRQLPEEGLKFMVYLQKENIIDESGMPKERFSAEFPKEGPSILRIQQVVRGDSAAYFCASSTGGGNQPQHFGDGTRLSIL.

This clone was detected only a few times. V is TRBV6-5 and J is TRBJ1-5, with D uncertain. This CDR3 contains 15 residues. The germline V gene has CDR1 MNHEY and CDR2 SVGAGI. Trimming took off 7 bases at V and 1 base at J, with 14 bases between the two ends. The CDR3 region has the DNA TGTGCCAGCATCACCGACTGGAGGAGCAATCAGCCCCAGCATTTT. The encoded protein is CASITDWRSNQPQHF.

The chain combines TRBV5-8 with TRBJ2-3, with 9 bases fitting TRBD1. V was pared by 4 bases and J by 1 base, with 4 bases of the junction left unmatched. Germline V lookup: CDR1 SGHTS, CDR2 YDEGEE. The length of the CDR3 is 15 residues. CDR3 sequence (DNA): TGTGCCAGCAGCGCCCGGGACAGGGGCACAGATACGCAGTATTTT. Its protein is CASSARDRGTDTQYF.

The chain couples TRBV5-1 to TRBJ2-3; tentatively, D is TRBD1 (6 bases). V lost 0 bases and J lost 3, with 14 bases in between. The CDR3 runs to 16 residues. The germline gives CDR1 SGHRS, CDR2 YFSETQ. In nucleotides, the CDR3 is TGCGCCAGCAGCTTGGCGGTCAGGGGTGGAACAGATACGCAGTATTTT. This sequence encodes CASSLAVRGGTDTQYF.

The CDR3 coding sequence is TGTGCCAGCTCACCAGAACTTACTAACTATGGCTACACCTTC. Translation gives CASSPELTNYGYTF. The chain carries TRBV18 and TRBJ1-2; D is uncertain. CDR3 length equals 14 residues. CDR1 is KGHSH, CDR2 LQKENI, per germline. Trimming removed 2 bases from V and 0 bases from J, with 7 bases in between.

Concerning this clone: The junction and the germline gene differ at one end; a read error may be behind it. The chain is built from TRBV9 and TRBJ1-1, with TRBD1 matching over 10 bases. Germline CDR1 and CDR2: SGDLS and YYNGEE. There are 11 residues in the CDR3. As DNA, the CDR3 is TGTGCCAGCAGCGTAGTAGGACAGGGGGAATTT. Translated, it gives CASSVVGQGEF.

The chain is built from TRBV5-1 and TRBJ2-7; the match to TRBD2 covers 9 bases. There are 14 residues in the CDR3. The V segment lost 7 bases and the J segment 1 base; nucleotides outside the gene matches: 6. CDR1 and CDR2 (germline): SGHRS, YFSETQ. DNA of the CDR3: TGCGCCAGCTCCTTGGCGGGGGGGTCCTACGAGCAGTACTTC. The encoded protein is CASSLAGGSYEQYF.

The CDR3 coding sequence is TGTGCCAGCAGCTTTGGAGGGGGCGGCAGGAACACTGAAGCTTTCTTT. Its protein is CASSFGGGGRNTEAFF. The chain combines TRBV7-6 with TRBJ1-1, with TRBD1 matching 7 bases. CDR1 SGHVS and CDR2 FNYEAQ come from the germline V gene. Trimming cost V 3 bases and J 1 base; bases outside gene matches: 8. The CDR3 loop spans 16 amino acids.